A single sample gave rise to the 4 T cell receptor beta chains below, sequenced in a study of read filtering for tumor transcriptome and immune sequencing. This library used around 400 ng RNA and molecular barcoded adaptors spanning alpha/delta and beta/gamma chains. TCRdb called the reads again in MiXCR, with one record for every CDR3 protein. The repertoire holds 60,000 to 75,000 distinct CDR3 sequences, with less than 20% as singletons. Specimen: a population of CD138-negative cells sorted from bone marrow. The origin of the receptors is a donor aged 40 or over with multiple myeloma.

This clonotype was seen ten or more times. J is TRBJ2-1 and V is TRBV20-1; D not certain. The CDR3 consists of 14 residues. Trimming shortened V by 2 bases and J by 1 base, and 9 bases separated the two germline ends. Germline loops: CDR1 DFQATT, CDR2 SNEGSKA (reference sequence). CDR3 nucleotide sequence: TGCAGTGCTAGACACTGGCGTTCCTACAATGAGCAGTTCTTC. It translates to CSARHWRSYNEQFF.

This clonotype has a count of ten or more. The V gene is TRBV20-1, the J gene TRBJ2-7, with D maybe TRBD1 (5 bases). The germline V gene has CDR1 DFQATT and CDR2 SNEGSKA (reference sequence). The V and J ends lost 6 bases and 4 bases respectively, with 16 bases between them. This CDR3 is built from 13 residues. In nucleotides, the CDR3 is TGCAGTGCGTTACGCACAGGTTCGTACGAGCAGTACTTC. It translates to CSALRTGSYEQYF.

Many counts were recorded for this clonotype. J is TRBJ2-1 and V is TRBV9, with 9 bases that match TRBD2. The trim removed 4 bases at V and 7 bases at J, leaving 12 bases unmatched. The CDR3 runs 16 residues. The germline V gene encodes CDR1 SGDLS and CDR2 YYNGEE. The CDR3 DNA follows: TGTGCCAGCAGCCCCCGTCGTGCGGGGGGGCAGAATGAGCAGTTCTTC. Encoded protein: CASSPRRAGGQNEQFF.

In this sample, this clonotype turned up many times. This chain connects TRBV6-1 to TRBJ2-1; 7 positions match TRBD1. The V and J ends lost 10 bases and 5 bases, in that order; junction bases with no gene match: 11. CDR3 length: 14 amino acids. Per germline, CDR1 MNHNS and CDR2 SASEGT. The CDR3 DNA reads as TGTGCCATCCGCGCCGGGACAGCTAACAATGAGCAGTTCTTC. Amino acid sequence: CAIRAGTANNEQFF.